A selection of T cell receptor beta chains follows, all from one sample in a study of metastatic and nonmetastatic thyroid tumors. With MiXCR, TCRdb called clones anew from the PCR reads. Of 40,000 or so clones in the sample, around 17% were seen once. The sequencing input was tumor tissue. The source is a female donor with papillary thyroid cancer or a benign thyroid nodule (not recorded which). Some clones in this sample may be carry-over from other donors' samples. CDR3s include the opening cysteine and the closing phenylalanine or tryptophan. The order of the fields is CDR3 protein, CDR3 DNA, J gene, V gene, clone size, D gene. A D gene is named only where the DNA matches it firmly. Rows may omit the clone size; those that give it use once, few, many or a size class.

CDR3 protein: CASSHPLQGLSRSNEQFF
CDR3 DNA: TGTGCCAGCAGCCATCCGTTACAGGGGCTAAGTCGTTCGAATGAGCAGTTCTTC
J gene: TRBJ2-1
V gene: TRBV3-1
clone size: many
D gene: TRBD1

CDR3 protein: CAAGTINTGELFF
CDR3 DNA: TGTGCCGCCGGGACCATAAACACCGGGGAGCTGTTTTTT
J gene: TRBJ2-2
V gene: TRBV24-1
clone size: many
D gene: -

CDR3 protein: CASSRLGLAAYEQYF
CDR3 DNA: TGTGCCAGCAGCCGCCTAGGGCTCGCGGCCTACGAGCAGTACTTC
J gene: TRBJ2-7
V gene: TRBV28
clone size: -
D gene: -

CDR3 protein: CAWSRLAGSTDTQYF
CDR3 DNA: TGTGCCTGGAGCCGGCTAGCGGGAAGCACAGATACGCAGTATTTT
J gene: TRBJ2-3
V gene: TRBV30
clone size: many
D gene: TRBD2

CDR3 protein: CASSQAGSNQPQHF
CDR3 DNA: TGTGCCAGCTCACAAGCAGGGTCAAATCAGCCCCAGCATTTT
J gene: TRBJ1-5
V gene: TRBV18
clone size: many
D gene: -

CDR3 protein: CASSGDRYNSPLHF
CDR3 DNA: TGTGCCAGCAGTGGTGACCGTTATAATTCACCCCTCCACTTT
J gene: TRBJ1-6
V gene: TRBV6-1
clone size: few
D gene: -

CDR3 protein: CAGSLLASEKLFF
CDR3 DNA: TGTGCCGGCAGTTTACTGGCGTCCGAAAAACTGTTTTTT
J gene: TRBJ1-4
V gene: TRBV12-3/TRBV12-4
clone size: many
D gene: -

CDR3 protein: CASSELAGGHDEQFF
CDR3 DNA: TGTGCCAGCAGTGAGCTAGCGGGAGGGCACGATGAGCAGTTCTTC
J gene: TRBJ2-1
V gene: TRBV6-4
clone size: many
D gene: TRBD2

CDR3 protein: CASSSLAGLETDTQYF
CDR3 DNA: TGTGCCAGCAGTTCACTAGCGGGTCTCGAGACAGATACGCAGTATTTT
J gene: TRBJ2-3
V gene: TRBV6-5
clone size: many
D gene: TRBD2

CDR3 protein: CASTDFGTVYGYTF
CDR3 DNA: TGTGCCAGCACCGATTTCGGTACAGTATATGGCTACACCTTC
J gene: TRBJ1-2
V gene: TRBV6-1
clone size: few
D gene: -

CDR3 protein: CASSSWTSETYNEQFF
CDR3 DNA: TGTGCCAGCAGTTCCTGGACTAGCGAAACCTACAATGAGCAGTTCTTC
J gene: TRBJ2-1
V gene: TRBV6-2/TRBV6-3
clone size: many
D gene: TRBD2

CDR3 protein: CASSKTQGGYNEQFF
CDR3 DNA: TGCGCCAGCAGCAAGACACAAGGGGGTTACAATGAGCAGTTCTTC
J gene: TRBJ2-1
V gene: TRBV5-1
clone size: many
D gene: -

CDR3 protein: CASSPDRGRDTEAFF
CDR3 DNA: TGTGCCAGCTCACCCGACAGGGGGCGAGACACTGAAGCTTTCTTT
J gene: TRBJ1-1
V gene: TRBV18
clone size: many
D gene: TRBD1

CDR3 protein: CTSSPSGGYQPQHF
CDR3 DNA: TGTACCAGTAGTCCGTCAGGGGGCTATCAGCCCCAGCATTTT
J gene: TRBJ1-5
V gene: TRBV19
clone size: many
D gene: TRBD1

CDR3 protein: CASSAIHGIGTYEQYF
CDR3 DNA: TGCGCCAGCAGTGCCATTCACGGTATCGGGACCTACGAGCAGTACTTC
J gene: TRBJ2-7
V gene: TRBV5-1
clone size: many
D gene: -

CDR3 protein: CSAKNDLEGVWSGYEQYF
CDR3 DNA: TGCAGTGCTAAGAACGACTTAGAGGGGGTGTGGTCCGGCTACGAGCAGTACTTC
J gene: TRBJ2-7
V gene: TRBV20-1
clone size: -
D gene: -

CDR3 protein: CASSGQGTNEKLFF
CDR3 DNA: TGTGCCAGCAGTGGACAGGGCACTAATGAAAAACTGTTTTTT
J gene: TRBJ1-4
V gene: TRBV25-1
clone size: many
D gene: TRBD1

CDR3 protein: CASSHLGRAKNGELFF
CDR3 DNA: TGTGCCAGCAGCCATTTAGGGCGGGCAAAGAACGGGGAGCTGTTTTTT
J gene: TRBJ2-2
V gene: TRBV11-2
clone size: many
D gene: -

CDR3 protein: CASSFSETTNEKLFF
CDR3 DNA: TGTGCCAGCAGCTTTTCCGAAACAACTAATGAAAAACTGTTTTTT
J gene: TRBJ1-4
V gene: TRBV7-8
clone size: many
D gene: -

CDR3 protein: CASQARGPHNEQFF
CDR3 DNA: TGTGCCAGTCAAGCGAGAGGGCCCCACAATGAGCAGTTCTTC
J gene: TRBJ2-1
V gene: TRBV19
clone size: many
D gene: -

CDR3 protein: CASSLKGTAKIYGYTF
CDR3 DNA: TGTGCCAGCAGTTTAAAGGGGACAGCAAAAATCTATGGCTACACCTTC
J gene: TRBJ1-2
V gene: TRBV27
clone size: few
D gene: TRBD1

CDR3 protein: CASSYRHIRPSGSYEQYF
CDR3 DNA: TGTGCCAGCAGTTACCGACATATCAGGCCTAGCGGGTCCTACGAGCAGTACTTC
J gene: TRBJ2-7
V gene: TRBV6-2/TRBV6-3
clone size: medium-sized
D gene: TRBD2

CDR3 protein: CASAGQGTGGLFF
CDR3 DNA: TGTGCCAGTGCAGGCCAGGGAACCGGGGGGCTGTTTTTT
J gene: TRBJ2-2
V gene: TRBV28
clone size: few
D gene: -

CDR3 protein: CASSFNTGELFF
CDR3 DNA: TGTGCCAGCAGCTTCAACACCGGGGAGCTGTTTTTT
J gene: TRBJ2-2
V gene: TRBV7-2
clone size: many
D gene: -

CDR3 protein: CASSEKGSSGRAIHEQYF
CDR3 DNA: TGTGCCAGCAGTGAAAAGGGGTCTAGCGGGAGGGCAATCCACGAGCAGTACTTC
J gene: TRBJ2-7
V gene: TRBV2
clone size: many
D gene: TRBD2

CDR3 protein: CSARDRRDSGSEQYF
CDR3 DNA: TGCAGTGCTAGAGATCGACGGGACTCCGGGTCCGAGCAGTACTTC
J gene: TRBJ2-7
V gene: TRBV20-1
clone size: many
D gene: -

CDR3 protein: CASSSTGLYQETQYF
CDR3 DNA: TGTGCCAGCAGCTCGACGGGACTATATCAAGAGACCCAGTACTTC
J gene: TRBJ2-5
V gene: TRBV7-9
clone size: many
D gene: TRBD2

CDR3 protein: CASGFRHLTSPLHF
CDR3 DNA: TGTGCCAGCGGGTTTCGACATCTCACTTCACCCCTCCACTTT
J gene: TRBJ1-6
V gene: TRBV7-2
clone size: many
D gene: -